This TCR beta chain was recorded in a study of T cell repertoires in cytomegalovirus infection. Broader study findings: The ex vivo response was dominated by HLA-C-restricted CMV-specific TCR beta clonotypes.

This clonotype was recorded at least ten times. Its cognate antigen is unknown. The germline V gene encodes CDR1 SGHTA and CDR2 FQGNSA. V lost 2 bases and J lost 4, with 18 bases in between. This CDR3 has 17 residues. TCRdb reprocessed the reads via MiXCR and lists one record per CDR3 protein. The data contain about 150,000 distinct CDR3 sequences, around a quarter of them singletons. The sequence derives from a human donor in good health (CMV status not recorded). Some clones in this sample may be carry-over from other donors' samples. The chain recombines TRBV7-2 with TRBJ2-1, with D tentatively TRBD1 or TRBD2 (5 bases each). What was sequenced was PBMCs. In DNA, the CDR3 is TGTGCCAGCAGCTTACGAGCGGCCGGGGCGTATTACAATGAGCAGTTCTTC. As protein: CASSLRAAGAYYNEQFF.